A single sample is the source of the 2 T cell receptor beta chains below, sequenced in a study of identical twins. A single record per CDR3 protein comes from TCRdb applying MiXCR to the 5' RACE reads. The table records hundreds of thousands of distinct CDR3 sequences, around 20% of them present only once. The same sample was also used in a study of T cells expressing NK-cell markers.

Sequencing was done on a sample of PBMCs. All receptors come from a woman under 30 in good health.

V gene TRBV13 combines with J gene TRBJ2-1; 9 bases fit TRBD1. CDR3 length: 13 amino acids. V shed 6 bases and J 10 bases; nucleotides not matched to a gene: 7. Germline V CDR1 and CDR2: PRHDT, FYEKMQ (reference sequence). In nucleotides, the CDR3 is TGTGCCAGCAGGCATACAGGGGGCGCCGAGCAGTTCTTC. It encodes CASRHTGGAEQFF.

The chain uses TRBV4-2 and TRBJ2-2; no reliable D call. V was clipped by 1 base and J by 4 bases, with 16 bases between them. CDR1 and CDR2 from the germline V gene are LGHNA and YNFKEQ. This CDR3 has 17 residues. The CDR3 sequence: CASSQALTRGSTGELFF. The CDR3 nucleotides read TGTGCCAGCAGCCAAGCGTTGACAAGAGGCTCCACCGGGGAGCTGTTTTTT.